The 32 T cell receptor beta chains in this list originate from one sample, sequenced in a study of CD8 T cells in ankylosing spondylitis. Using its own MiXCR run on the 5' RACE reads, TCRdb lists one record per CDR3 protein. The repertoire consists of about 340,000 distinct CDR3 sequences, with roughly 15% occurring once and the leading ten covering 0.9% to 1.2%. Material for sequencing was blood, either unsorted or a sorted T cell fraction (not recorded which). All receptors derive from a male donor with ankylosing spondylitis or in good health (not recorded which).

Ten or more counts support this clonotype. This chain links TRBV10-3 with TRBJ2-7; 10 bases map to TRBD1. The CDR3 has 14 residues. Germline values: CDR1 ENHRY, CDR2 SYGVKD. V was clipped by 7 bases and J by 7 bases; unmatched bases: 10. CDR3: CAINPGTGVLEQYF. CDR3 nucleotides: TGTGCCATCAATCCCGGGACAGGGGTCTTGGAGCAGTACTTC.

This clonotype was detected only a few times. CDR3 sequence reads: CASSQTGVIEQYF. DNA for the CDR3: TGTGCCAGCAGCCAGACGGGGGTTATCGAGCAGTACTTC. This rearrangement joins TRBV5-6 to TRBJ2-7; D is possibly TRBD2 (6 bases). The CDR3 spans 13 residues. Germline V gives CDR1 SGHDT, CDR2 YYEEEE. With 4 bases removed from V and 6 bases from J, the gap between germline ends came to 14 bases.

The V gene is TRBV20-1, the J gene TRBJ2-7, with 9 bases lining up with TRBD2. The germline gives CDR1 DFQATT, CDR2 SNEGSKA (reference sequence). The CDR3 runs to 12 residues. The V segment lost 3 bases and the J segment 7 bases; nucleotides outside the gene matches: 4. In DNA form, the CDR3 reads TGCAGTGCTAGTTACGCGGGAGGGGAGCAGTACTTC. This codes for CSASYAGGEQYF.

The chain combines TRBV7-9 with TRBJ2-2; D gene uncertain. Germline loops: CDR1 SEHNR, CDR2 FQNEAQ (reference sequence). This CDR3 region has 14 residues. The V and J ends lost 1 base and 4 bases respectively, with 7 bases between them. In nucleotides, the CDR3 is TGTGCCAGCAGCTTAGAAACGGTCACCGGGGAGCTGTTTTTT. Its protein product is CASSLETVTGELFF.

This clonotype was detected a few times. CDR3 nucleotide sequence: TGTGCCACCACAGGGAATACCGGGACTGAAGCTTTCTTT. This translates into CATTGNTGTEAFF. The chain has TRBV12-3 or TRBV12-4 and TRBJ1-1; the D gene is possibly TRBD1 (6 bases). CDR3 length: 13 amino acids. The V end lost 10 bases, the J end lost 5 bases, and 17 bases lay between the germline ends.

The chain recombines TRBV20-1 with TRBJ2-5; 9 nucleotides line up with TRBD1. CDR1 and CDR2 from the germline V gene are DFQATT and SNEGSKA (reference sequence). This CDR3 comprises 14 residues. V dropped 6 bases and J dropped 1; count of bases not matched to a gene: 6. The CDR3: CSARRDRVQETQYF. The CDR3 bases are TGCAGTGCCCGTCGGGACAGGGTCCAAGAGACCCAGTACTTC.

In nucleotides, the CDR3 is TGTGCCAGCAGCTTAAGAACGGAGGATGGCTACACCTTC. Protein product: CASSLRTEDGYTF. The rearrangement joins TRBV7-9 to TRBJ1-2; no firm D call. Germline CDR1 and CDR2: SEHNR and FQNEAQ (reference sequence). The V end was cut by 2 bases, the J end by 6 bases, with 10 bases between. The CDR3 extends over 13 amino acids. The full variable domain, rest sourced from reference TRBV7-9 and TRBJ1-2, is DTGVSQNPRHKITKRGQNVTFRCDPISEHNRLYWYRQTLGQGPEFLTYFQNEAQLEKSRLLSDRFSAERPKGSFSTLEIQRTEQGDSAMYLCASSLRTEDGYTFGSGTRLTVV.

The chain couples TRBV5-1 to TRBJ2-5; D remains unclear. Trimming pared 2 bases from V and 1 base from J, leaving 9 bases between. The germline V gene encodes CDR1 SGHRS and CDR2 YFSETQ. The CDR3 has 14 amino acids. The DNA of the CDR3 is TGCGCCAGCAGCTTCGGGCCCGTCCAAGAGACCCAGTACTTC. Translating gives CASSFGPVQETQYF.

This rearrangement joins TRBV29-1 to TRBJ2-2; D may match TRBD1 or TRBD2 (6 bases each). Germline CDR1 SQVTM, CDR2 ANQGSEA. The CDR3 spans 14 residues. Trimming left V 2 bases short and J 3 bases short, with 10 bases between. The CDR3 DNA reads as TGCAGCGTTGAAAAGGGGGGACACACCGGGGAGCTGTTTTTT. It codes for CSVEKGGHTGELFF.

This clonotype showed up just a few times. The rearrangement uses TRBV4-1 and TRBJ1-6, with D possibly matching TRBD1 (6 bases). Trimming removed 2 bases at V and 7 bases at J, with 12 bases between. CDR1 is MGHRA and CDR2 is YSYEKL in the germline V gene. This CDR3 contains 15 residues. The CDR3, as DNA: TGCGCCAGCAGCCAATTTGGGACAACGAATTCACCCCTCCACTTT. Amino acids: CASSQFGTTNSPLHF.

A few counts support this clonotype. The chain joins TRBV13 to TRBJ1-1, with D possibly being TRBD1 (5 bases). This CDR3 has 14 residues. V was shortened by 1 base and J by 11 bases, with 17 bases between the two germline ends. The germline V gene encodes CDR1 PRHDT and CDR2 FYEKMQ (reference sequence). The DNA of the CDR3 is TGTGCCAGCAGCTTAGATCGGGGGACCCCTCGGGCTTTCTTT. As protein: CASSLDRGTPRAFF.

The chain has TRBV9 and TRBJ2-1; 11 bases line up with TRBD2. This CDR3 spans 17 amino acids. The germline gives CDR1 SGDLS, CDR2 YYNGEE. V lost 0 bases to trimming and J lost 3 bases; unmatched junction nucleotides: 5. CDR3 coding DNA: TGTGCCAGCAGCGTAGACCTAGCGGGAGGCTACTACAATGAGCAGTTCTTC. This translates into CASSVDLAGGYYNEQFF.

This CDR3 reads CASSLRVTIAKNIQYF. CDR3 in DNA: TGTGCCAGCAGCTTAAGGGTGACGATAGCCAAAAACATTCAGTACTTC. The gene calls are TRBV7-2 and TRBJ2-4; D gene unclear. The CDR3 is 16 residues long. Germline assignment: CDR1 SGHTA and CDR2 FQGNSA. V lost 2 bases and J 0 bases, leaving 11 bases between the germline ends.

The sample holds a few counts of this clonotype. Here the CDR3 DNA reads TGCAGTGCTAGTGATGGGACAGATACGCAGTATTTT. Translation: CSASDGTDTQYF. The chain employs TRBV20-1 and TRBJ2-3; D unclear. The CDR3 has 12 amino acids. The V and J ends lost 3 bases and 3 bases respectively, with 7 bases between them. The V gene's germline CDR1 is DFQATT and CDR2 SNEGSKA (reference sequence).

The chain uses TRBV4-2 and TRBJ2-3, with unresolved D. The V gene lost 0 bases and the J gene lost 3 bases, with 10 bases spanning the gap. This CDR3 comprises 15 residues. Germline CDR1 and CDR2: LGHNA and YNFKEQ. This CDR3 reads CASSQDQEGTDTQYF. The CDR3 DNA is TGTGCCAGCAGCCAAGATCAAGAAGGTACAGATACGCAGTATTTT.

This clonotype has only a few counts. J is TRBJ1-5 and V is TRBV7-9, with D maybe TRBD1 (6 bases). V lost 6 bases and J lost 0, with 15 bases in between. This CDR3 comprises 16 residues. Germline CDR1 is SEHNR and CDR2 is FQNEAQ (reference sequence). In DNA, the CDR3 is TGTGCCAGCAGTCCCTCGGGGGCCAGTAGCAATCAGCCCCAGCATTTT. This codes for CASSPSGASSNQPQHF.

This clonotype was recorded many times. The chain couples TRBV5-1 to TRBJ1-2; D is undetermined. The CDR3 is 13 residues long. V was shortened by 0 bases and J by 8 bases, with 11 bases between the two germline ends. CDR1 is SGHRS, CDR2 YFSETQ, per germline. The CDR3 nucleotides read TGCGCCAGCAGCTTGGATGGGATGTACGGCTACACCTTC. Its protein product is CASSLDGMYGYTF.

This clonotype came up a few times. The chain's CDR3 is CASSISETEAFF. The CDR3 DNA reads as TGCGCCAGCAGCATAAGCGAGACTGAAGCTTTCTTT. The chain is built from TRBV5-1 and TRBJ1-1; D remains ambiguous. Per germline, CDR1 SGHRS and CDR2 YFSETQ. The CDR3 totals 12 residues. The V end lost 4 bases, the J end lost 5 bases, and 9 bases lay between the germline ends.

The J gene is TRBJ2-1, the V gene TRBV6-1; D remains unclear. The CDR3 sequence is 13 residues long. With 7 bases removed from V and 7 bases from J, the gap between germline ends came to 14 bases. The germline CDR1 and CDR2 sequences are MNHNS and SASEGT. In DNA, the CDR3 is TGTGCCAGCAATAAACGGACCCGGAATGAGCAGTTCTTC. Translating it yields CASNKRTRNEQFF.

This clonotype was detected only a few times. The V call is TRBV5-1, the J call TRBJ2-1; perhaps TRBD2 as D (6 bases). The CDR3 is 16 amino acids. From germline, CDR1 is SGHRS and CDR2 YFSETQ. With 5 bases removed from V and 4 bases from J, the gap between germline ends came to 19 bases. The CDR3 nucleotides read TGCGCCAGCAGATCAGCGGGTGCCTTCAGGTACAATGAGCAGTTCTTC. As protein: CASRSAGAFRYNEQFF.

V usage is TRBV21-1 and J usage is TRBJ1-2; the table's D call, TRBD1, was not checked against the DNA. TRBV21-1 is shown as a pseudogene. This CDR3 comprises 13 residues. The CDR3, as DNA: TGTGCCAGCAGCATGGGCAGGGGTTATGGCTACACCTTC. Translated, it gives CASSMGRGYGYTF.

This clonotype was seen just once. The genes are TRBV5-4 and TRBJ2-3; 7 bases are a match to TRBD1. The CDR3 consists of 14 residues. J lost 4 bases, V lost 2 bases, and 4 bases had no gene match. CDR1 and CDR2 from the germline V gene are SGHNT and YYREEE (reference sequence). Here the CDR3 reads CASSFDRVADTQYF. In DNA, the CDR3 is TGTGCCAGCAGCTTTGACAGGGTCGCAGATACGCAGTATTTT. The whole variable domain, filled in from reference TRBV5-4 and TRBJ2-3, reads ETGVTQSPTHLIKTRGQQVTLRCSSQSGHNTVSWYQQALGQGPQFIFQYYREEENGRGNFPPRFSGLQFPNYSSELNVNALELDDSALYLCASSFDRVADTQYFGPGTRLTVL.

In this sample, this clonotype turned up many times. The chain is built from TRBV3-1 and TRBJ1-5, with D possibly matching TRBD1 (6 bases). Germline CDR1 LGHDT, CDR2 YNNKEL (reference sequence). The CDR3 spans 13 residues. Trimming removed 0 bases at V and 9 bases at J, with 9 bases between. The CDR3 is CASSQDGGRPQHF. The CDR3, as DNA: TGTGCCAGCAGCCAAGATGGGGGCCGGCCCCAGCATTTT.

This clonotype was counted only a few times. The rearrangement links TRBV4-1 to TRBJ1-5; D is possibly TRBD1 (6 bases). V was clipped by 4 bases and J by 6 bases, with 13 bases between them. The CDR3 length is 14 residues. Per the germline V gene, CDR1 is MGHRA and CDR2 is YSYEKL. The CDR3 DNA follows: TGCGCCAGCAGCCGAACACAGGGATTTCAGCCCCAGCATTTT. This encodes CASSRTQGFQPQHF.

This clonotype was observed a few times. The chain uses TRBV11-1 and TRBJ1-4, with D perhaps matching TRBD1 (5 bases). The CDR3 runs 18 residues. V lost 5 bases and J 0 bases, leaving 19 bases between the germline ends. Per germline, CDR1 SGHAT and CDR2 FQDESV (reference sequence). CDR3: CASSLDLVRGATNEKLFF. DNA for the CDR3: TGTGCCAGCAGCCTCGACCTAGTCCGGGGGGCAACTAATGAAAAACTGTTTTTT.

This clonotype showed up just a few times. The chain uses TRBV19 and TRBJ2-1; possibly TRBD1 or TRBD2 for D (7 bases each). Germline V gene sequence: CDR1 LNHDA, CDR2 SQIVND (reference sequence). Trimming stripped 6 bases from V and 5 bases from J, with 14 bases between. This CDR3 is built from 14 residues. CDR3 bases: TGTGCCAGTAGCCCGACAGGGACTAACAATGAGCAGTTCTTC. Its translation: CASSPTGTNNEQFF.

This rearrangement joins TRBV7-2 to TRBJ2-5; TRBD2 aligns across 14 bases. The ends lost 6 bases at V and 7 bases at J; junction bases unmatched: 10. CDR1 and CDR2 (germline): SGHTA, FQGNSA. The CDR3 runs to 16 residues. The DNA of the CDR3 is TGTGCCAGCAGTTCACATGCCGGGACTAGCGGGGGGACCCAGTACTTC. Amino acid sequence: CASSSHAGTSGGTQYF.

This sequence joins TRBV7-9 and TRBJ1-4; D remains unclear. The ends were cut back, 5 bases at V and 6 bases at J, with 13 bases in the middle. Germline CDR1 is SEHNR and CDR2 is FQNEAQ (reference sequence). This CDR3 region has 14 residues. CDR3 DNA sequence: TGTGCCAGCAGCCTGCGTGGATCCGATGAAAAACTGTTTTTT. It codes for CASSLRGSDEKLFF. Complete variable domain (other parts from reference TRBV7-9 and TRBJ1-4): DTGVSQNPRHKITKRGQNVTFRCDPISEHNRLYWYRQTLGQGPEFLTYFQNEAQLEKSRLLSDRFSAERPKGSFSTLEIQRTEQGDSAMYLCASSLRGSDEKLFFGSGTQLSVL.

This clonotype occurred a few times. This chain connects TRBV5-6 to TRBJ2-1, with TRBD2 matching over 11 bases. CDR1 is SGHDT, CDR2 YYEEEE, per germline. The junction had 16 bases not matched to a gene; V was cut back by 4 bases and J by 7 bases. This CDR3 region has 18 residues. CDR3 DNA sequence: TGTGCCAGCAGCCATTTATACACTAGCGGGAGTATCTCAAATGAGCAGTTCTTC. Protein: CASSHLYTSGSISNEQFF.

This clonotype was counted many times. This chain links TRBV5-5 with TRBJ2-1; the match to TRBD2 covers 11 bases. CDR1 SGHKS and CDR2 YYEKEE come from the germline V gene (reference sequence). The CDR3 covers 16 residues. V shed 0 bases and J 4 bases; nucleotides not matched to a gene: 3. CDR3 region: CASSLEGTSGYNEQFF. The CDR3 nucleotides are TGTGCCAGCAGCTTGGAAGGGACTAGCGGTTACAATGAGCAGTTCTTC.

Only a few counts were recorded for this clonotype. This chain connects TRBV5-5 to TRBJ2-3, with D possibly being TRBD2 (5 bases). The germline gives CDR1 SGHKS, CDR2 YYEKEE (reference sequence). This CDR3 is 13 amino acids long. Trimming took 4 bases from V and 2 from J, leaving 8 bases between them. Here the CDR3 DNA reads TGTGCCAGCAGCGCGGGTTACACAGATACGCAGTATTTT. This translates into CASSAGYTDTQYF.

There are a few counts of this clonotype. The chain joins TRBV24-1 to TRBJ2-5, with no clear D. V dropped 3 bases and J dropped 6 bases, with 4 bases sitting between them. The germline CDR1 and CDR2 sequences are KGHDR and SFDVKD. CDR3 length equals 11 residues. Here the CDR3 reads CATSDTKTQYF. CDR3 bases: TGTGCCACCAGTGATACGAAGACCCAGTACTTC.